The rows below give T cell receptor beta chains drawn from one sample of a study of CXCR3-negative and CXCR3-positive naive CD8 T cells. TCRdb reprocessed the 5' RACE reads and stores each CDR3 protein as one record, lacking DNA. Found here are around 34,000 distinct CDR3 sequences; the top ten clones hold 14%. Sequenced material: memory CD8+ T cells from blood. Source of these receptors: a human donor in good health. Some clones in this sample may be carry-over from other donors' samples. Both conserved end residues are part of each CDR3.

TRBJ1-6 TRBV7-6 CASSLAQGLESPLHF
TRBJ2-1 TRBV15 CATSRGNLAGPSYNEQFF
TRBJ2-5 TRBV4-2 CASSQENSGGAETQYF
TRBJ1-5 TRBV5-1 CASSFWTAFNQPQHF
TRBJ1-1 TRBV7-6 CASSAGLYTEAFF
TRBJ2-2 TRBV12-3/TRBV12-4 CASTLGTSGAVTGELFF
TRBJ1-2 TRBV20-1 CSARVQDRGYGYTF
TRBJ2-7 TRBV29-1 CSVEGSPYEQYF
TRBJ2-5 TRBV23-1 CASSHCTAGPTETQYF
TRBJ2-4 TRBV3-1 CASSQEVWGRIPENIQYF
TRBJ2-1 TRBV6-2/TRBV6-3 CASSVGRSEQFF
TRBJ2-7 TRBV11-1 CASSSPGTGVLYEQYF
TRBJ2-5 TRBV27 CASSLSLSGSETQYF
TRBJ1-2 TRBV15 CATSSDVGVGTF
TRBJ2-1 TRBV6-5 CASSRRESYNEQFF
TRBJ2-1 TRBV19 CASSIWGGNEQFF
TRBJ2-7 TRBV7-9 CASSLSMDPGAPIGYEQYF
TRBJ2-7 TRBV2 CASSEAVWGEQYF
TRBJ2-7 TRBV9 CASSAGTGGEQYF
TRBJ2-1 TRBV15 CATSREGGGTDEQFF
TRBJ2-7 TRBV4-3 CASSRGQGSYEQYF
TRBJ2-2 TRBV5-6 CASTFLVRSGVTAELFF
TRBJ2-7 TRBV12-3/TRBV12-4 CASSPRTSGSYEQYF
TRBJ1-2 TRBV7-9 CASSSGTGVYYGYTF
TRBJ2-6 TRBV9 CASSPKGGRGSGANVLTF
TRBJ2-7 TRBV2 CASSERGGYSYEQYF
TRBJ2-1 TRBV5-1 CASSLGGPGNEQFF
TRBJ2-3 TRBV5-6 CASSLAPGGLSDTQYF
TRBJ2-7 TRBV11-3 CASSLGPTYEQYF
TRBJ2-1 TRBV9 CASSETDNSYNEQFF
TRBJ2-1 TRBV3-1 CASSPWTGSWSYNEQFF
TRBJ2-2 TRBV20-1 CSTILRGDSSPGELFF
TRBJ2-3 TRBV7-9 CASSSRGGAVVDTQYF
TRBJ2-1 TRBV6-1 CASSELAGANNEQFF
TRBJ2-1 TRBV2 CASKWYGDNEQFF
TRBJ1-2 TRBV4-1 CASSQVTGGLGDYTF
TRBJ2-1 TRBV6-2/TRBV6-3 CASSIGTNYNEQFF
TRBJ2-1 TRBV12-3/TRBV12-4 CASSLGTGNYNEQFF
TRBJ2-1 TRBV7-9 CASLDLWHEQFF
TRBJ2-1 TRBV29-1 CSGLQGPSSYNEQFF
TRBJ2-7 TRBV29-1 CSVVPSSYEQYF
TRBJ2-2 TRBV5-1 CASSSKTGFGELFF
TRBJ2-2 TRBV7-9 CASLAWGVGNTGELFF
TRBJ2-5 TRBV29-1 CSVELAGGRETQYF
TRBJ2-3 TRBV7-3 CASSTHNTDTQYF
TRBJ1-1 TRBV29-1 CSVEDDGMEAFF